This section outlines one TCR beta chain sequence together with its context. Healthy Caucasian individuals made up all the donors. Through template switching, a universal primer site was introduced, and the cDNA contained unique molecular identifiers. TCRdb processed the 5' RACE reads anew with MiXCR; each CDR3 protein has one entry. The sample yields approximately 1.8 million distinct CDR3 sequences, more than 30% seen once. The data were obtained in a study of identical twins. V shed 5 bases and J shed 2 bases, with 14 bases lying between them. The CDR3 contains 14 residues. CDR1 and CDR2 from the germline V gene are SGDLS and YYNGEE.

Material for sequencing was cord blood. The J gene is TRBJ2-7, the V gene TRBV9, with D perhaps TRBD1 (6 bases). The TCR sequence derives from a newborn girl in good health. The CDR3 spells CASRGQTGPYEQYF. The CDR3, as DNA: TGTGCCAGCAGGGGACAAACAGGACCCTACGAGCAGTACTTC.